The 5 T cell receptor beta chains below come from one sample, sequenced in a study of T cells after yellow fever vaccination (dated by TCRdb to the late 2010s). Libraries were prepared through 5' RACE. Sequencing instrument: Illumina HiSeq 2500. Using fastp at Q25 and MiXCR, TCRdb reprocessed the public reads and kept productive beta chains. Under each unique CDR3 protein, matching rows form one entry showing the most common genes and DNA. Here the sample has about 240,000 distinct CDR3 sequences; less than 8.5% occur a single time. The top ten constitute roughly 0.9% of the sample. In light of the paper, this sample's treatment or condition label describes: live attenuated yellow fever vaccine strain. Sequencing used CD4+ T cells sorted from PBMCs, obtained 15 days after the yellow fever booster vaccination. The source is a man aged 25 to 45 who received the YFV17D yellow fever vaccine.

This clonotype was detected a few times. This chain uses TRBV7-2 with TRBJ2-5; the D gene is possibly TRBD2 (5 bases). The germline V gene encodes CDR1 SGHTA and CDR2 FQGNSA. The CDR3 extends over 14 amino acids. V lost 5 bases, J lost 4 bases, and 14 bases lay in between. The CDR3 here is CASSRRTVRETQYF. In DNA form, the CDR3 reads TGTGCCAGCAGCCGGAGGACGGTGAGAGAGACCCAGTACTTC. Full variable domain (missing parts from reference TRBV7-2 and TRBJ2-5): GAGVSQSPSNKVTEKGKDVELRCDPISGHTALYWYRQSLGQGLEFLIYFQGNSAPDKSGLPSDRFSAERTGGSVSTLTIQRTQQEDSAVYLCASSRRTVRETQYFGPGTRLLVL.

This clonotype was seen repeatedly, ten times or more. This sequence joins TRBV5-1 and TRBJ2-3, with a weak D call TRBD2 (6 bases). CDR1 and CDR2 from the germline V gene are SGHRS and YFSETQ. V was trimmed by 4 bases and J by 2 bases, leaving 17 bases between them. The CDR3 extends over 16 amino acids. This CDR3 is CASSIAGGAYTDTQYF. In nucleotides, the CDR3 is TGCGCCAGCAGCATCGCTGGCGGGGCATACACAGATACGCAGTATTTT.

This clonotype was detected ten times or more. J is TRBJ2-6 and V is TRBV13; tentative D call: TRBD2 (5 bases). The V end was cut by 5 bases, the J end by 0 bases, with 8 bases between. The CDR3 is 15 amino acids. Germline V gene lookup returns CDR1 PRHDT and CDR2 FYEKMQ (reference sequence). The CDR3 DNA sequence: TGTGCCAGCAGCCCCGGGATCTCTGGGGCCAACGTCCTGACTTTC. Translating gives CASSPGISGANVLTF.

This clonotype was counted ten times or more. The chain employs TRBV24-1 and TRBJ1-2; D unclear. Germline V CDR1 and CDR2: KGHDR, SFDVKD. There are 13 residues in the CDR3. Trimming pared 9 bases from V and 4 bases from J, leaving 14 bases between. The CDR3 reads CATSGGPGYGYTF. DNA of the CDR3: TGTGCCACCTCGGGAGGGCCAGGCTATGGCTACACCTTC.

The V call is TRBV9, the J call TRBJ2-5, with TRBD2 as a possible D gene (5 bases). The V gene lost 0 bases and the J gene lost 5 bases, with 17 bases spanning the gap. This CDR3 contains 16 residues. In germline, CDR1 is SGDLS, CDR2 YYNGEE. CDR3 DNA: TGTGCCAGCAGCGTAGGGATAGCGTCCAATGGGGAGACCCAGTACTTC. This encodes CASSVGIASNGETQYF.